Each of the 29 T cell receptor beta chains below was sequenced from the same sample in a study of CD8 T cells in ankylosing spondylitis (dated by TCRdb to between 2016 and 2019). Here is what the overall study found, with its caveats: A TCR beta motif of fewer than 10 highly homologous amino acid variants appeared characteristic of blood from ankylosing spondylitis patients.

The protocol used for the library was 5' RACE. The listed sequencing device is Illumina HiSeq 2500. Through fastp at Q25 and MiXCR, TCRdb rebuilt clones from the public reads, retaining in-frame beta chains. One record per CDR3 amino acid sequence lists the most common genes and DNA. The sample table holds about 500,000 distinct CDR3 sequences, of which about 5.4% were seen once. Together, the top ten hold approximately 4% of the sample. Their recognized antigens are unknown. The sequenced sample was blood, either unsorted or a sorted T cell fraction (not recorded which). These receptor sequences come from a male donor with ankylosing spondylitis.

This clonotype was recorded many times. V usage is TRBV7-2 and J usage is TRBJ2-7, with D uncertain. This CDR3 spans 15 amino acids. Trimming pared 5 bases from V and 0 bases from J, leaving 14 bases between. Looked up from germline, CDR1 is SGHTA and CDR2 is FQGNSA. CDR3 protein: CASSLRSQSSYEQYF. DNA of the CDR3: TGTGCCAGCAGCCTACGCTCGCAGAGCTCCTACGAGCAGTACTTC.

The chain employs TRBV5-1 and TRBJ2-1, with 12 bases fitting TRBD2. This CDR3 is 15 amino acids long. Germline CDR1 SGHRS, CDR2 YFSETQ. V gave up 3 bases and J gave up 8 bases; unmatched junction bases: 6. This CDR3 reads CASSSLLAGGDEQFF. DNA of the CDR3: TGCGCCAGCAGCTCTTTGCTAGCGGGGGGGGATGAGCAGTTCTTC.

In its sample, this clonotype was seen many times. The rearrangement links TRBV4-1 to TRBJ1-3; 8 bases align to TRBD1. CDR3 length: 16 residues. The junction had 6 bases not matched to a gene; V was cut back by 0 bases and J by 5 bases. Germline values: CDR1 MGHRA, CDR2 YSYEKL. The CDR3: CASSQDPGTGRNTIYF. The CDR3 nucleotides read TGCGCCAGCAGCCAAGACCCGGGGACAGGCAGAAACACCATATATTTT.

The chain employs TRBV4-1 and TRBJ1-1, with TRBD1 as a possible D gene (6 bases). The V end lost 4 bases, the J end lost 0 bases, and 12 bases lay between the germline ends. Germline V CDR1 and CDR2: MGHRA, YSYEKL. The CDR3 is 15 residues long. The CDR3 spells CASSPDSFMNTEAFF. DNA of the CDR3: TGCGCCAGCAGCCCGGACAGCTTTATGAACACTGAAGCTTTCTTT.

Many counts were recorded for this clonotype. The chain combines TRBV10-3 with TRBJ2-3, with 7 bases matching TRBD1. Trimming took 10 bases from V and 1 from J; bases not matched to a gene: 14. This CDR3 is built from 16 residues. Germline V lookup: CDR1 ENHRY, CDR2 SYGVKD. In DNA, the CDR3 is TGTGCCACACAGGGGCTGAAACCGGGTGGCACAGATACGCAGTATTTT. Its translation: CATQGLKPGGTDTQYF.

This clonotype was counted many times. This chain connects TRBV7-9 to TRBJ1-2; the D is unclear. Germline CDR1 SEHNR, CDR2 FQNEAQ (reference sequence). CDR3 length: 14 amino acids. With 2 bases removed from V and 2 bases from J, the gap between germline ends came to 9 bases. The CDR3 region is CASSLLLGNYGYTF. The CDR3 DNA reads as TGTGCCAGCAGCTTACTTTTAGGGAACTATGGCTACACCTTC.

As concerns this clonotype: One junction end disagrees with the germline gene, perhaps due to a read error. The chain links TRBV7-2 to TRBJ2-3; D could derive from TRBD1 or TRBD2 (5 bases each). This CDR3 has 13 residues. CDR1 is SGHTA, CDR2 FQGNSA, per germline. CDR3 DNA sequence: TGTGCCGGCAGCTCGCAGGGACCAGATACGCAGTATTTT. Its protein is CAGSSQGPDTQYF.

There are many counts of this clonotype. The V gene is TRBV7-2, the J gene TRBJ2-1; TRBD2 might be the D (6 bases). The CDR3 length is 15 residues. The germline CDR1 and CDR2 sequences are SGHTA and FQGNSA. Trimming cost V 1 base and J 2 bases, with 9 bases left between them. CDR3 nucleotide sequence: TGTGCCAGCAGCTTAGGGGGGGACCCCTACAATGAGCAGTTCTTC. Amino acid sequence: CASSLGGDPYNEQFF.

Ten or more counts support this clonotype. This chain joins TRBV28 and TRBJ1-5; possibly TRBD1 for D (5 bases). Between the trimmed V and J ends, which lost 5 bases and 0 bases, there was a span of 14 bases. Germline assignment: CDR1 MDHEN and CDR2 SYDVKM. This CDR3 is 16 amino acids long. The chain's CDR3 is CASSPRTYYSNQPQHF. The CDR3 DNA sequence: TGTGCCAGCAGTCCCCGGACATATTATAGCAATCAGCCCCAGCATTTT.

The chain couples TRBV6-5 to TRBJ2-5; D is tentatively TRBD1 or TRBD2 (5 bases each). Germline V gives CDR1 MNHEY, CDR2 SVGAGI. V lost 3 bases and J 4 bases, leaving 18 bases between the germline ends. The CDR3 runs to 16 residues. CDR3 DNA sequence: TGTGCCAGCAGTTATTCCCCGGGACCGGGCGGAGAGACCCAGTACTTC. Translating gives CASSYSPGPGGETQYF.

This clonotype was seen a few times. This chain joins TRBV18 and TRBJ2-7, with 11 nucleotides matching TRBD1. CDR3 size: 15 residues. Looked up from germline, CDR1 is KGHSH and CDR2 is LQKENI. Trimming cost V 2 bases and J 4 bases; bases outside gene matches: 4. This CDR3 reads CASSPGTGGLYEQYF. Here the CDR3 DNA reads TGTGCCAGCTCACCAGGGACAGGGGGTCTGTACGAGCAGTACTTC.

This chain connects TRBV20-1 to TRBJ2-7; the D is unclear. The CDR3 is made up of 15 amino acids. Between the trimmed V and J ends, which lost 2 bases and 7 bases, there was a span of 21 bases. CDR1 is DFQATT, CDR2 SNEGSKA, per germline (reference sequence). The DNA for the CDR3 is TGCAGTGCTAGATCCATGAGAATCCAAGAGGAGGAGCAGTACTTC. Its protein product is CSARSMRIQEEEQYF.

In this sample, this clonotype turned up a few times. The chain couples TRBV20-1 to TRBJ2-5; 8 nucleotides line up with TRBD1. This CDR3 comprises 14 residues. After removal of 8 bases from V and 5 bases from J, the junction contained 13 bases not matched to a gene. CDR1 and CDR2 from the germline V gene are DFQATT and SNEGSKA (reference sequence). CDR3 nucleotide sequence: TGCAGTCCCGGGGGCAGGGGGCGCGGGGAGACCCAGTACTTC. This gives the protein CSPGGRGRGETQYF.

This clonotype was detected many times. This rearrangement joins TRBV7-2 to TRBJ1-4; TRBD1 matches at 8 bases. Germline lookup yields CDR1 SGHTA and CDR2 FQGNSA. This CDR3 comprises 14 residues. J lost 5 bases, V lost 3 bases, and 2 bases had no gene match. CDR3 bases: TGTGCCAGCAGCTTCTACAGGGGGAATGAAAAACTGTTTTTT. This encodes CASSFYRGNEKLFF.

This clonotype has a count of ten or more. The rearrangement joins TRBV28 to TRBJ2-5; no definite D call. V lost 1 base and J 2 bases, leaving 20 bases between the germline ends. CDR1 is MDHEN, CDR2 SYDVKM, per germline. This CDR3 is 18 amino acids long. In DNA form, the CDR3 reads TGTGCCAGCAGTTTATTACCGGTGGCCAGCCTAACTCAAGAGACCCAGTACTTC. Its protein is CASSLLPVASLTQETQYF.

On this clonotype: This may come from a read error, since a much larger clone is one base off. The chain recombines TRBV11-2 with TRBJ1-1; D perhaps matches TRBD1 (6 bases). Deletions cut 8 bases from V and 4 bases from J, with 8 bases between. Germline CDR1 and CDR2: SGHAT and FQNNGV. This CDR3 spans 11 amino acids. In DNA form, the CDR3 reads TGTGCCAGCGAACAGGGCACTGAAGCTTTCTTT. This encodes CASEQGTEAFF.

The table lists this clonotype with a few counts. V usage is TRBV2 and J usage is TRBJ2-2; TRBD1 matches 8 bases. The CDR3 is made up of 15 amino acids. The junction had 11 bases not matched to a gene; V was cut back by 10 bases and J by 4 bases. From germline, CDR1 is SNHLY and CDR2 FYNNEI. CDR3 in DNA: TGTGCCACCGAAATGGACAGGGCGGGCACCGGGGAGCTGTTTTTT. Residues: CATEMDRAGTGELFF.

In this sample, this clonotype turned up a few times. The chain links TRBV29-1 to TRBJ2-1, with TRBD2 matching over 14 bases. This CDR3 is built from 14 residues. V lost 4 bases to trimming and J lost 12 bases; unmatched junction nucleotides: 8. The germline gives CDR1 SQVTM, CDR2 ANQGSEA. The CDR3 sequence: CSVARRLAGGRQFF. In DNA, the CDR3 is TGCAGCGTTGCTCGGAGACTAGCGGGAGGGAGGCAGTTCTTC.

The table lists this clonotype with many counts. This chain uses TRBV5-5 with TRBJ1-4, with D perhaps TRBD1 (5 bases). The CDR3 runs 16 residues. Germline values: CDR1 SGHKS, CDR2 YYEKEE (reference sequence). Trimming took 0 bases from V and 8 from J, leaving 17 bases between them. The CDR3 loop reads CASSLGQTAWDEKLFF. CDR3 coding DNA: TGTGCCAGCAGCTTGGGCCAGACAGCTTGGGACGAAAAACTGTTTTTT.

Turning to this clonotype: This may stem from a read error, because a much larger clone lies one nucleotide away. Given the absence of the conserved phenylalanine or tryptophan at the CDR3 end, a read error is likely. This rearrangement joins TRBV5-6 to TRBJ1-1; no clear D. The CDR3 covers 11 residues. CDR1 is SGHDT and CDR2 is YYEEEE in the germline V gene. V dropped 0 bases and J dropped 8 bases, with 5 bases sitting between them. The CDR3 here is CASSLGVEAFI. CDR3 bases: TGTGCCAGCAGCTTGGGGGTGGAAGCTTTCATT.

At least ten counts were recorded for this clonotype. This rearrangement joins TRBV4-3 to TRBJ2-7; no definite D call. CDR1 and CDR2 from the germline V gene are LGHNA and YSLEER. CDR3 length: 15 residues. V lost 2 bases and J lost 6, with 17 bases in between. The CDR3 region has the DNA TGCGCCAGCAGCCAATTCTATGGACGACCCGCCGAGCAGTACTTC. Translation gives CASSQFYGRPAEQYF.

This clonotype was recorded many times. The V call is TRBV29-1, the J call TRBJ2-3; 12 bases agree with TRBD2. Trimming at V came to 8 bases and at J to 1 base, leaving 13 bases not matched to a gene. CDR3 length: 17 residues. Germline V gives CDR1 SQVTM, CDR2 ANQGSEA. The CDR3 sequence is CSLRGTSGRGGTDTQYF. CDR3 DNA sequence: TGCAGCTTACGGGGGACTAGCGGGCGCGGGGGCACAGATACGCAGTATTTT.

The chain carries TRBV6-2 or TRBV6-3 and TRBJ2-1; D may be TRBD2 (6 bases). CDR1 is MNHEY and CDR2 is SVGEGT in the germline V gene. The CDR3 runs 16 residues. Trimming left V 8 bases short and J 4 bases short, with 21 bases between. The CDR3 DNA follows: TGTGCCAGCGGACCGACCGGGAGCCTTCAATACAATGAGCAGTTCTTC. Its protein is CASGPTGSLQYNEQFF.

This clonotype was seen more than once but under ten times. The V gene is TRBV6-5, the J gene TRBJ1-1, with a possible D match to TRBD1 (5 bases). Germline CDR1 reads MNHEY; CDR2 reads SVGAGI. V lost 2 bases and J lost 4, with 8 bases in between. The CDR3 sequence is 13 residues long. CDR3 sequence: CASSYPQGTEAFF. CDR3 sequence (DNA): TGTGCCAGCAGTTACCCCCAGGGCACTGAAGCTTTCTTT.

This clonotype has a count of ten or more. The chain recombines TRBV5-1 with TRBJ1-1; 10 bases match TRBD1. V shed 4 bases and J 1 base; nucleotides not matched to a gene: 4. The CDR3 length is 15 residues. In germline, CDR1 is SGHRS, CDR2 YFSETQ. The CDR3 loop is CASSPWTGGNTEAFF. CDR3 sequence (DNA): TGCGCCAGCAGCCCGTGGACAGGGGGGAACACTGAAGCTTTCTTT.

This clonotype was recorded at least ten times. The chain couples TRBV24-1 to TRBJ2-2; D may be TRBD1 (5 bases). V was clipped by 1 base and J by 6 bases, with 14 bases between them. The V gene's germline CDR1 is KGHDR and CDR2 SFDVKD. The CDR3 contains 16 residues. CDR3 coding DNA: TGTGCCACCAGTGATTTTCCCAGGGTCCCGGCCGGGGAGCTGTTTTTT. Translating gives CATSDFPRVPAGELFF.

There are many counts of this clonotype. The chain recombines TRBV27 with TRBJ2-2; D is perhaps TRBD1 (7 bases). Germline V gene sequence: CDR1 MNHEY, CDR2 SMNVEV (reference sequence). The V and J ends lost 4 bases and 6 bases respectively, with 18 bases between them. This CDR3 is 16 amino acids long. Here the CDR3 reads CASSYGGGVWAGELFF. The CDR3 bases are TGTGCCAGCAGTTATGGAGGGGGCGTTTGGGCCGGGGAGCTGTTTTTT.

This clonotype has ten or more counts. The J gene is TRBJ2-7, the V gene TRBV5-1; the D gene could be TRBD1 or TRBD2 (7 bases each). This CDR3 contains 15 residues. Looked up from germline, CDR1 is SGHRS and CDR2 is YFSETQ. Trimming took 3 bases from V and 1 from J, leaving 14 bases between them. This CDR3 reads CASSSRGGYSYEQYF. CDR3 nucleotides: TGCGCCAGCAGCTCCAGGGGGGGCTATTCCTACGAGCAGTACTTC. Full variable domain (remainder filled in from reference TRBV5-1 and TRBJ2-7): KAGVTQTPRYLIKTRGQQVTLSCSPISGHRSVSWYQQTPGQGLQFLFEYFSETQRNKGNFPGRFSGRQFSNSRSEMNVSTLELGDSALYLCASSSRGGYSYEQYFGPGTRLTVT.

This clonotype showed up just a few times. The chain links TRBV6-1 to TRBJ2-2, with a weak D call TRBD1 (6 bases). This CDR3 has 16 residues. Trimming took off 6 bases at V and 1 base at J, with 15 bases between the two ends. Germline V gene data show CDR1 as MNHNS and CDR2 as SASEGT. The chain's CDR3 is CASSPPGQRNTGELFF. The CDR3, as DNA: TGTGCCAGCAGCCCCCCCGGACAGAGGAACACCGGGGAGCTGTTTTTT.